The source of this T cell receptor beta chain is a study of T cell responses to AZD1222 COVID-19 vaccine. TCRdb's table, derived via immunoSEQ multiplex PCR, lists solely in-frame clones and lacks some. This repertoire shows roughly 200,000 clones, approximately 93% found once; its top ten account for about 3.5%. Overall study findings and caveats: It was only a handful of AZD1222 recipients who were seropositive at baseline. Following two doses of AZD1222, Spike-specific TCR breadth and depth rose.

Trimming shortened V by 6 bases and J by 3 bases, and 11 bases separated the two germline ends. Germline V gene lookup returns CDR1 SQVTM and CDR2 ANQGSEA. The CDR3 runs 12 residues. About this clone: The antigen is unknown.

The specimen comprised peripheral blood, sampled 28 days after the second AZD1222 dose. The sequence came from an adult who received the AZD1222 COVID-19 vaccine. This chain joins TRBV29-1 and TRBJ2-5, with D perhaps being TRBD1 or TRBD2 (5 bases each). CDR3 region: CSVGRLEETQYF. CDR3 nucleotides: TGCAGCGTGGGACGGTTAGAAGAGACCCAGTACTTC.